Listed below are T cell receptor beta chains from one sample, sequenced in a study of T cell responses to AZD1222 COVID-19 vaccine. The protocol was immunoSEQ multiplex PCR, while the TCRdb copy is restricted to in-frame clones and leaves out a portion. The table includes fewer than 180,000 clones, approximately 90% detected once. Sequencing was performed on peripheral blood, taken 28 days after the second AZD1222 dose. The receptors stem from an adult who received the AZD1222 COVID-19 vaccine. The CDR3 runs from the conserved cysteine through the conserved F or W. D genes are given only for firm matches. The size of a clone is reported for some rows only, either as once, few or many, or as a class for expanded clones.

v_gene	abundance	d_gene	j_gene	CDR3aa	CDR3nt
TRBV9	.	.	TRBJ1-2	CASSTRATEHTF	TGTGCCAGCAGCACTCGGGCAACCGAGCACACCTTC
TRBV30	.	.	TRBJ2-2	CAWSRPGELFF	TGTGCCTGGAGTCGTCCCGGGGAGCTGTTTTTT
TRBV5-1	.	.	TRBJ1-1	CASSGDTPGTEAFF	TGCGCCAGCAGCGGGGACACCCCGGGGACTGAAGCTTTCTTT
TRBV3-1/TRBV3-2	once	TRBD1	TRBJ1-2	CASSQGDRAPYGYTF	TGTGCCAGCAGCCAAGGGGACAGGGCCCCTTATGGCTACACCTTC
TRBV30	.	.	TRBJ1-3	CAWSPGTASGNTIYF	TGTGCCTGGAGCCCAGGGACGGCCTCTGGAAACACCATATATTTT
TRBV7-9	once	.	TRBJ1-1	CASSTSERGAGQNTEAFF	TGTGCCAGCAGCACATCTGAACGGGGGGCAGGACAGAACACTGAAGCTTTCTTT
TRBV5-1	.	.	TRBJ1-6	CASSSGGGRSYNSPLHF	TGCGCCAGCAGCTCCGGCGGGGGGCGCTCCTATAATTCACCCCTCCACTTT
TRBV21-1	.	.	TRBJ1-5	CASSTPRESTRGQPQHF	TGTGCCAGCAGCACCCCCCGAGAGTCGACCCGAGGTCAGCCCCAGCATTTT
TRBV12-5	.	.	TRBJ2-4	CASGPGHGKNIQYF	TGTGCTAGTGGTCCGGGACACGGTAAAAACATTCAGTACTTC
TRBV6-1	.	TRBD1	TRBJ1-2	CASSEAGTGFNYGYTF	TGTGCCAGCAGTGAGGCCGGGACAGGGTTTAACTATGGCTACACCTTC
TRBV5-4	.	TRBD2	TRBJ2-7	CASSVAGGPSLYEQYF	TGTGCCAGCAGCGTAGCGGGAGGGCCTAGTCTCTACGAGCAGTACTTC
TRBV5-1	.	TRBD2	TRBJ2-3	CASSLVSGRHTDTQYF	TGCGCCAGCAGCTTGGTTAGCGGGCGCCACACAGATACGCAGTATTTT
TRBV7-9	few	.	TRBJ2-7	CASSYSTSRNTPEQYF	TGTGCCAGCAGTTACTCAACTAGCCGGAACACCCCCGAGCAGTACTTC
TRBV7-4	.	.	TRBJ2-3	CASSLVAGKTPDTQYF	TGTGCCAGCAGCTTAGTGGCGGGAAAAACCCCGGATACGCAGTATTTT
TRBV3-1/TRBV3-2	.	.	TRBJ1-5	CASSPWGAKSRPQHF	TGTGCCAGCAGCCCGTGGGGGGCTAAATCACGGCCCCAGCATTTT
TRBV6-5	.	.	TRBJ1-6	CASSRGGPYNSPLHF	TGTGCCAGCAGTAGGGGGGGACCTTATAATTCACCCCTCCACTTT
TRBV6-1	.	.	TRBJ1-4	CASSEGLNEKLFF	TGTGCCAGCAGTGAAGGTCTAAATGAAAAACTGTTTTTT
TRBV6-5	.	TRBD2	TRBJ2-1	CASRRGLADNEQFF	TGTGCCAGCAGGAGGGGACTAGCCGACAATGAGCAGTTCTTC
TRBV9	.	TRBD2	TRBJ2-7	CASSVDGSGRSYEQYF	TGTGCCAGCAGCGTAGACGGTAGCGGGAGGTCCTACGAGCAGTACTTC
TRBV14	.	.	TRBJ2-1	CASSQGAPGSEQFF	TGTGCCAGCAGCCAGGGGGCCCCTGGTAGCGAGCAGTTCTTC
TRBV6-5	many	TRBD2	TRBJ2-2	CASSYSGLATGELFF	TGTGCCAGCAGTTACTCGGGACTAGCGACCGGGGAGCTGTTTTTT
TRBV5-8	.	.	TRBJ1-2	CASSLRPTAGYGYTF	TGTGCCAGCAGCTTGCGCCCGACAGCCGGTTATGGCTACACCTTC
TRBV19	.	.	TRBJ1-1	CASSSFQGSEAFF	TGTGCCAGTAGTAGTTTCCAGGGATCTGAAGCTTTCTTT
TRBV12-5	.	.	TRBJ2-3	CASGLVASGTDTQYF	TGTGCTAGTGGTTTGGTGGCTAGCGGCACAGATACGCAGTATTTT
TRBV12-3/TRBV12-4	once	TRBD1	TRBJ1-1	CASRHQGATEAFF	TGTGCCAGCAGGCATCAGGGGGCCACTGAAGCTTTCTTT
TRBV6-4	.	TRBD2	TRBJ2-1	CASSDPGTSGEQFF	TGTGCCAGCAGTGACCCCGGGACTAGTGGTGAGCAGTTCTTC
TRBV7-9	.	TRBD2	TRBJ2-7	CASSPSTLAGSSYEQYF	TGTGCCAGCAGCCCCTCAACCTTAGCGGGGAGCTCCTACGAGCAGTACTTC
TRBV5-4	.	TRBD1	TRBJ1-4	CASSPGQGREKLFF	TGTGCCAGCAGCCCGGGACAGGGTAGGGAAAAACTGTTTTTT
TRBV19	few	.	TRBJ1-1	CASSIDPAGEAFF	TGTGCCAGTAGTATAGATCCGGCGGGGGAAGCTTTCTTT
TRBV20-1	.	.	TRBJ1-1	CSAPVNTEAFF	TGCAGTGCTCCAGTGAACACTGAAGCTTTCTTT
TRBV5-4	.	.	TRBJ1-1	CASSPVGQGRANTEAFF	TGTGCCAGCAGCCCGGTGGGGCAGGGGCGGGCGAACACTGAAGCTTTCTTT
TRBV5-4	.	.	TRBJ1-5	CASSLDGLGPQHF	TGTGCCAGCAGCTTGGACGGCTTGGGGCCCCAGCATTTT
TRBV10-3	.	.	TRBJ2-7	CAISSSSYEQYF	TGTGCCATCAGCTCTAGCTCCTACGAGCAGTACTTC
TRBV5-1	.	TRBD1	TRBJ1-1	CASSEGQLTEAFF	TGCGCCAGCAGCGAGGGACAGCTGACTGAAGCTTTCTTT
TRBV3-1/TRBV3-2	.	.	TRBJ2-1	CASSWDYNEQFF	TGTGCCAGCAGCTGGGACTACAATGAGCAGTTCTTC
TRBV6-1	.	.	TRBJ1-1	CASSEGWTEAFF	TGTGCCAGCAGTGAGGGCTGGACGGAAGCTTTCTTT
TRBV10-3	.	TRBD1	TRBJ1-3	CAISGTGVGNTIYF	TGTGCCATCAGCGGGACAGGAGTTGGAAACACCATATATTTT
TRBV19	.	TRBD1	TRBJ2-6	CASIDRVGANVLTF	TGTGCCAGTATTGACAGGGTCGGGGCCAACGTCCTGACTTTC
TRBV3-1/TRBV3-2	.	.	TRBJ1-3	CASSLRSGGDSGNTIYF	TGTGCCAGCAGCCTAAGATCGGGCGGCGACTCTGGAAACACCATATATTTT
TRBV19	.	TRBD2	TRBJ2-1	CASSIAWLAGTYNEQFF	TGTGCCAGTAGTATAGCGTGGCTAGCGGGAACCTACAATGAGCAGTTCTTC
TRBV5-1	.	.	TRBJ2-7	CASSLDGISGYEQYF	TGCGCCAGCAGCTTGGATGGGATTAGTGGGTACGAGCAGTACTTC
TRBV3-1/TRBV3-2	.	TRBD1	TRBJ1-1	CASSPRSGGTEAFF	TGTGCCAGCAGCCCTAGATCAGGGGGCACTGAAGCTTTCTTT
TRBV10-1	few	.	TRBJ2-7	CASSQGSSYEQYF	TGCGCCAGCAGCCAGGGGAGCTCCTACGAGCAGTACTTC
TRBV29-1	.	.	TRBJ1-1	CSVEPYTWNTEAFF	TGCAGCGTTGAACCATATACATGGAACACTGAAGCTTTCTTT
TRBV5-1	.	TRBD1	TRBJ2-1	CASSPGQGYNEQFF	TGCGCCAGCAGCCCGGGACAGGGCTACAATGAGCAGTTCTTC
TRBV7-9	few	.	TRBJ1-1	CASSKGSGTEAFF	TGTGCCAGCAGTAAGGGATCAGGCACTGAAGCTTTCTTT
TRBV11-3	.	TRBD2	TRBJ2-3	CASSLGSGRATDTQYF	TGTGCCAGCAGCTTAGGTAGCGGGAGGGCCACAGATACGCAGTATTTT
TRBV2	.	TRBD2	TRBJ2-3	CASTPIGLAGGRDTQYF	TGTGCCAGCACTCCGATCGGACTAGCGGGAGGGCGGGATACGCAGTATTTT
TRBV18	once	.	TRBJ2-7	CASSPALSYEQYF	TGTGCCAGCTCACCGGCTCTATCTTACGAGCAGTACTTC
TRBV12-3/TRBV12-4	.	.	TRBJ1-3	CASSLASGNTIYF	TGTGCCAGCAGTTTAGCTTCTGGAAACACCATATATTTT
TRBV6-5	once	TRBD1	TRBJ1-5	CASRPTGASNQPQHF	TGTGCCAGCAGACCCACAGGGGCCAGCAATCAGCCCCAGCATTTT
TRBV3-1/TRBV3-2	.	TRBD1	TRBJ1-2	CASSPDRVSYGYTF	TGTGCCAGCAGCCCCGACAGGGTAAGCTATGGCTACACCTTC
TRBV6-5	few	.	TRBJ1-1	CASGGGEYTEAFF	TGTGCCAGCGGGGGTGGTGAGTACACTGAAGCTTTCTTT
TRBV20-1	once	.	TRBJ1-1	CSASPPLGEGTEAFF	TGCAGTGCTAGTCCCCCCCTCGGGGAGGGCACTGAAGCTTTCTTT